This TCR beta chain was identified in a study of T cell responses to AZD1222 COVID-19 vaccine. Pooled in the analysis were second doses at about 4 or about 12 weeks. Study-wide results and limits: Repertoires were obtained only post-peak T cell response. Most donors were white British, females outnumbered males, and clonal diversity was possibly underestimated.

A remark on this clone: Antigen: not known.

The germline V gene has CDR1 SGHRS and CDR2 YFSETQ. This CDR3 spans 16 amino acids. After removal of 7 bases from V and 4 bases from J, the junction contained 14 bases not matched to a gene. The assay was immunoSEQ multiplex PCR, and TCRdb's table has in-frame clones only and misses some. The top ten clones hold around 28% of a sample with roughly 56,000 clones, about four fifths of them seen once. This TCR came from an adult who received the AZD1222 COVID-19 vaccine. This specimen consisted of peripheral blood, obtained 28 days after the second AZD1222 dose. This chain connects TRBV5-1 to TRBJ1-2; the match to TRBD1 covers 9 bases. The CDR3 DNA is TGCGCCAGCCAAGACGAGGGGACAGGGTCAGGCTATGGCTACACCTTC. Translating it yields CASQDEGTGSGYGYTF.